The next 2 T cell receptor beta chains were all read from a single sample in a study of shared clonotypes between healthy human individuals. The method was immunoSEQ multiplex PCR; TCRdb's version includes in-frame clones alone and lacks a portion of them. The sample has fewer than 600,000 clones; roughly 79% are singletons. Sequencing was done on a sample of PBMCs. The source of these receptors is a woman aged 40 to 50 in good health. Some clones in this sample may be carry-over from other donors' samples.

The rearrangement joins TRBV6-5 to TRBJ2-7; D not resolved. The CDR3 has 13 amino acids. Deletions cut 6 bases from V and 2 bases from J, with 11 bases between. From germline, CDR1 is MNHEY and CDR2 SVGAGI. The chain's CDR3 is CASRSTATYEQYF. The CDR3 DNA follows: TGTGCCAGCAGATCAACAGCCACCTACGAGCAGTACTTC.

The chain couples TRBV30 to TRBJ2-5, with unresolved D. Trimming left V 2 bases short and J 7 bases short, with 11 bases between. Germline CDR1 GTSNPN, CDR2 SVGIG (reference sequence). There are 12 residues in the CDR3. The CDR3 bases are TGTGCCTGGAGTCGGGCAGACGTGACCCAGTACTTC. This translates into CAWSRADVTQYF. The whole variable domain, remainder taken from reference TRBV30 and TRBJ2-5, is SQTIHQWPATLVQPVGSPLSLECTVEGTSNPNLYWYRQAAGRGLQLLFYSVGIGQISSEVPQNLSASRPQDRQFILSSKKLLLSDSGFYLCAWSRADVTQYFGPGTRLLVL.